This T cell receptor (beta chain) came from a study of OX40 agonist ivuxolimab in advanced cancers. Overall study results and limits: At 0.1 to 3.0 mg/kg and by week 6, clonal expansion occurred in CD4+ and CD8+ blood T cells.

The method was immunoSEQ multiplex PCR; TCRdb's version includes in-frame clones alone and lacks a portion of them. Here the sample spans some 66,000 clones, less than 90% being singletons. In the case of this clone: The antigen is undetermined.

V was shortened by 1 base and J by 8 bases, with 17 bases between the two germline ends. Germline values: CDR1 SGHVS, CDR2 FQNEAQ. CDR3 length equals 15 residues. The clonotype originates from an adult with an advanced solid tumor such as melanoma, head and neck, liver or kidney cancer. The rearrangement links TRBV7-8 to TRBJ1-1; D is unclear. This material consisted of CD4+ or CD8+ T cells sorted from blood, taken in a trial of the OX40 agonist ivuxolimab. The CDR3 bases are TGTGCCAGCAGCTTAGACACGTACATGGGGATAGAAGCTTTCTTT. Protein: CASSLDTYMGIEAFF.